Listed below are T cell receptor beta chains from one sample, sequenced in a study of shared clonotypes between healthy human individuals. Sequencing used immunoSEQ multiplex PCR; TCRdb keeps in-frame clones, though not all of them. The sample lists about 490,000 clones; 70% to 80% were seen once. Sample: PBMCs. These receptor sequences come from a woman in her thirties or forties in good health. Some clones in this sample may be carry-over from other donors' samples. The CDR3 runs from the conserved cysteine through the conserved F or W. Fields, in order: D gene, V gene, clone size, J gene, CDR3 DNA, CDR3 protein. The D gene is left open where the match is weak. For some rows the clone size is stated as once, few or many, or as a class when expanded; others skip it.

-	TRBV5-7	-	TRBJ1-4	TGTGCCAGCAGCTTGGGAGGCGGAACTAATGAAAAACTGTTTTTT	CASSLGGGTNEKLFF
TRBD1	TRBV4-2	-	TRBJ2-3	TGTGCCAGCAGCCAAGACCCAGGACAGGGTCCGAGCACAGATACGCAGTATTTT	CASSQDPGQGPSTDTQYF
TRBD2	TRBV11-2	once	TRBJ2-7	TGTGCCAGCAGCCCACAAGGGACTAGCGGGATCGAGCAGTACTTC	CASSPQGTSGIEQYF
TRBD2	TRBV5-1	-	TRBJ2-7	TGCGCCAGCACACTAGCGGGAGGGAACGAGCAGTACTTC	CASTLAGGNEQYF
TRBD1	TRBV2	-	TRBJ1-3	TGTGCCAGCAGTTCACCGGACAGGGGGCATGGAAACACCATATATTTT	CASSSPDRGHGNTIYF
TRBD2	TRBV27	-	TRBJ2-3	TGTGCCAGCAGTTGGCTAGCGGGAGGGGGAAATACGCAGTATTTT	CASSWLAGGGNTQYF
TRBD2	TRBV9	-	TRBJ2-2	TGTGCCAGCAGCGTAGTAGCGGGAGAGGTCACCGGGGAGCTGTTTTTT	CASSVVAGEVTGELFF
-	TRBV5-5	-	TRBJ2-7	TGTGCCAGCAGCCGTACAGAGAATCCCTACGAGCAGTACTTC	CASSRTENPYEQYF
-	TRBV29-1	-	TRBJ1-3	TGCAGCGTCCTCACGAGCCCCAGCTCTGGAAACACCATATATTTT	CSVLTSPSSGNTIYF
TRBD1	TRBV19	-	TRBJ2-2	TGTGCCACGACAGGGTATACCGGGGAGCTGTTTTTT	CATTGYTGELFF
TRBD2	TRBV30	-	TRBJ2-1	TGTGCCTGGAGTGTAGGACTAGCGGGAGGTTATGAGCAGTTCTTC	CAWSVGLAGGYEQFF
-	TRBV29-1	many	TRBJ1-1	TGCAGCGTCTTAGTGGTGAACACTGAAGCTTTCTTT	CSVLVVNTEAFF
-	TRBV28	-	TRBJ2-2	TGTGCCAGCAGAGAAGGGGGCGGGGAGCTGTTTTTT	CASREGGGELFF
-	TRBV19	-	TRBJ2-6	TGTGCCAGTAGTATAGGCAGAGTGACTGGGGCCAACGTCCTGACTTTC	CASSIGRVTGANVLTF
-	TRBV6-1	-	TRBJ2-2	TGTGCCAGCAGTTCGATAGCAGGATACACCGGGGAGCTGTTTTTT	CASSSIAGYTGELFF
-	TRBV7-2	-	TRBJ1-2	TGTGCCAGCAGCCACGCAGGCCGCAGGGGCTACACCTTC	CASSHAGRRGYTF
-	TRBV9	few	TRBJ1-2	TGTGCCAGCACCACACGGGGGGACTATGGCTACACCTTC	CASTTRGDYGYTF
TRBD2	TRBV10-2	-	TRBJ2-1	TGCGCCAGCAGTGAGCCCAGCGGATGGGGGGGTTACAATGAGCAGTTCTTC	CASSEPSGWGGYNEQFF
-	TRBV5-8	-	TRBJ1-5	TGTGCCAGCAGCCCAGGGACAAGGGAGCTCAATCAGCCCCAGCATTTT	CASSPGTRELNQPQHF
-	TRBV18	-	TRBJ2-1	TGTGCCAGCACTAGCTACAATGAGCAGTTCTTC	CASTSYNEQFF
TRBD2	TRBV29-1	-	TRBJ2-2	TGCAGCGTTGAATTACGGCTAGCGGGAGCTGCGAACACCGGGGAGCTGTTTTTT	CSVELRLAGAANTGELFF
-	TRBV6-6	-	TRBJ1-4	TGTGCCAGCAGAGAAAGGAATGAAAAACTGTTTTTT	CASRERNEKLFF
-	TRBV2	-	TRBJ2-5	TGTGCCAGCAGTGTTAGTCCGGAAGAGACCCAGTACTTC	CASSVSPEETQYF
TRBD2	TRBV29-1	-	TRBJ2-1	TGCAGCGCCCTGACCCGGCTAGCGGGGAACAATGAGCAGTTCTTC	CSALTRLAGNNEQFF
TRBD2	TRBV5-1	-	TRBJ2-1	TGCGCCAGCAGCTTGCGGACTAGCGGGAGTAATGAGCAGTTCTTC	CASSLRTSGSNEQFF
-	TRBV15	-	TRBJ1-2	TGTGCCACCGCCGGGGGGGTCAGGAACTATGGCTACACCTTC	CATAGGVRNYGYTF
-	TRBV2	-	TRBJ2-4	TGTGCCAGCACTAGACAAGAGCAAGACATTCAGTACTTC	CASTRQEQDIQYF
-	TRBV28	-	TRBJ1-4	TGTGCCAGCAGTCGGTCCCGGGACCCATGGTTAGGCGAAAAACTGTTTTTT	CASSRSRDPWLGEKLFF
-	TRBV7-2	-	TRBJ2-7	TGTGCCAGCAGCTTACCCGACAGGGAGCAGTACTTC	CASSLPDREQYF
TRBD2	TRBV10-1	-	TRBJ2-3	TGCGCCAGCAGTGGAACTAGCGGGAGCGCAGATACGCAGTATTTT	CASSGTSGSADTQYF
-	TRBV18	-	TRBJ2-3	TGTGCCAGCTCACCACCTCTGTCTCTAGCAGATACGCAGTATTTT	CASSPPLSLADTQYF
TRBD1	TRBV28	once	TRBJ2-3	TGTGCCAGCAGGTCCGGCGGGACAGGGAGTTCAGATACGCAGTATTTT	CASRSGGTGSSDTQYF